This T cell receptor (beta chain) was sequenced during a study of T cells in Graves' hyperthyroidism and ophthalmopathy (dated by TCRdb to between 2019 and 2020). Some background on the complete study: Peripheral blood samples were taken at the time of initial diagnosis, prior to any treatment. The paper describes TCR Vbeta CDR3 sequencing of 120 to 150 peripheral blood samples, made up of about 40 ophthalmopathy patients, 70 to 75 hyperthyroidism patients and 17 progressor patients. TCR V-J signatures able to tell the groups apart were searched for in a discovery cohort of 100 or so patients, of whom fewer than 45 had Graves' ophthalmopathy and roughly 59 had stable Graves' hyperthyroidism. Prospective prediction of ophthalmopathy was tested in an independent validation cohort of 18 hyperthyroidism patients and roughly 16 patients who later progressed to ophthalmopathy. Thyroid tissue and blood T-cell repertoires from about six Graves' hyperthyroidism patients were also compared in the study. After sampling, hyperthyroidism patients received methimazole starting at 30 mg daily, and ophthalmopathy patients received high-dose intravenous methylprednisolone. The roughly 100 discovery patients were randomly divided into training and test sets at a 7:3 ratio.

What the authors observed across the whole study: No statistical method was used to set the sample size in advance, and investigators knew the group allocation. In validation, the model predicted progression to ophthalmopathy a median of around 6.5 months before onset, with about 67% sensitivity and roughly 72% specificity. Most expanded thyroid clonotypes (frequency above 0.001) were also detected in blood, a finding suggesting that blood repertoires may reflect thyroid immune responses. A model built on a 13 V-J signature distinguished ophthalmopathy from stable hyperthyroidism, reaching 85% to 90% sensitivity and 81.08% specificity in cross-validation and 80%/75% in testing.

As to this clonotype: The clone's antigen remains unknown. No clone much larger than this one lies a single base away; base qualities are absent.

In the ophthalmopathy patients, disease was moderately to severely active, with a Clinical Activity Score of 3 or more, a NOSPECS grade of 4 or more, and a duration of less than 3 months. Any patient with an uncontrolled infection, another autoimmune disease, pregnancy or lactation was excluded. Diagnoses were based on clinical symptoms, serum thyroxine and TRAb, thyroid ultrasound and orbital computed tomography. PBMCs were separated from roughly 10 ml of fresh peripheral blood using Ficoll-Paque density gradient centrifugation. Total RNA was extracted with Trizol reagent, and quality was checked on an Agilent 2100 Bioanalyzer. The TCR beta CDR3 regions were amplified from the RNA transcripts. A first-round RT-PCR of the TCR CDR3 used the HTBI primer set with the Qiagen OneStep RT-PCR kit. The libraries were constructed in a second round of multiplex PCR and then size-selected and purified. Paired-end sequencing of the libraries was performed with 100 bp reads on an Illumina HiSeq2000. On the authors' methods: SOAPnuke was used to process the raw data, throwing out any read that contained adapters or uncalled bases, had a mean Phred below 15, or lacked an exact constant-primer or identifier match. COPE v1.2.5 was used to merge high-quality paired reads, and clonotypes were defined as unique nucleotide sequences. MiTCR v1.1 was used to align the clonotypes against IMGT TRBV, TRBD and TRBJ reference segments. Only V-J combinations with frequency above 0.0001, covering approximately 99% of repertoires, were analysed. A TCS score was defined as the ratio of F50 (clonal expansion) to E x V (chaos), with BLOSUM62-based TCRdist applied between CDR3 peptides within each V-J. Welch's t-statistics and random forest reduced around 520 V-J features to roughly 13, which were used in a naive Bayes classifier (R e1071). TCRdb itself trimmed the public reads at Q25 with fastp, ran MiXCR and retained productive beta chains. Entries that share a CDR3 protein sequence are merged under the most common genes and DNA. These V and J calls are TCRdb output, not the study's own analysis. A total of approximately 530,000 distinct CDR3 sequences appear in this sample, about 20% of them only once. Around 50% of the sample belongs to the ten largest clones.

The CDR3 goes from the cysteine to the phenylalanine over 12 residues. CDR3 DNA is the only sequence kept; it has 36 bases, read in frame from the first base. Unmatched junction bases come to 3, with V trimmed by 8 bases and J by 6 bases. The CDR1 and CDR2 encoded by the germline V gene are MNHNS and SASEGT. The chain was built from TRBV6-1 and TRBJ2-2, and TRBD1 aligns with 7 junction nucleotides. The source of this sequence is a man aged 40-49 years with Graves' ophthalmopathy. The material sequenced was blood. The DNA is TGTGCCAGCCCAGGGGGACCCGGGGAGCTGTTTTTT. Its protein is CASPGGPGELFF.